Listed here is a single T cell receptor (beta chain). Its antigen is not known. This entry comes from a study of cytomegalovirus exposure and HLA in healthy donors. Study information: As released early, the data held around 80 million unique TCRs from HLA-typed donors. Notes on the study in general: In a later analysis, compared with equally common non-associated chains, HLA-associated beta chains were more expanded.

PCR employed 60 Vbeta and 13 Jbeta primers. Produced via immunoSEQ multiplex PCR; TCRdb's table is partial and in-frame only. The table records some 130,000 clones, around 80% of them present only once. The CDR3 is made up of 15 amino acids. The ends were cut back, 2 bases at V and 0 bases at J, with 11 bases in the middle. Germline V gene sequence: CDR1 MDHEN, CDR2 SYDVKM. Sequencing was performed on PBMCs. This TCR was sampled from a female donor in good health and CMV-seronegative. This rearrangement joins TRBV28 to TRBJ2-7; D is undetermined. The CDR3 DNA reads TGTGCCAGCAGTTTAGTTACGGGTAACTCCTACGAGCAGTACTTC. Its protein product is CASSLVTGNSYEQYF.